This T cell receptor (beta chain) was captured in a study of identical twins. The germline V gene encodes CDR1 DFQATT and CDR2 SNEGSKA (reference sequence). The CDR3 totals 11 residues. Between the trimmed V and J ends, which lost 6 bases and 6 bases, there was a span of 11 bases. MiXCR was run by TCRdb on the 5' RACE reads, yielding one entry per CDR3 protein. The data contain about 470,000 distinct CDR3 sequences, 20% to 30% of them singletons. Whole-study results and caveats: Less excess twin sharing appeared in beta out-of-frame sequences.

This clonotype appeared once. No antigen is known for it. This same sample was also taken into another study, of T cells expressing NK-cell markers. That source adds: HCMV seropositivity marked seven of the eight sequenced donors; one was seronegative.

The sample was CD4+ T cells sorted from blood. The receptor was derived from a woman aged 18 to 35 in good health. V usage is TRBV20-1 and J usage is TRBJ1-1; unclear D gene. DNA of the CDR3: TGCAGTGCGCCGGACGGACCTGAAGCTTTCTTT. Amino acids: CSAPDGPEAFF.